What follows are 12 T cell receptor beta chains derived from one specimen sequenced in a study of low-dose radiotherapy and immunotherapy resistance in tumors. First-strand cDNA relied on TRAV- and TRBV-specific primers spanning alpha and beta chains. The authors ran 15 to 20 PCR cycles to amplify TCRs with a constant-region primer and V-primer adapter. In TCRdb, the reads were re-called with MiXCR into one record per CDR3 protein. The sample has tens of thousands of distinct CDR3 sequences, 9.4% seen once. Time point reported: before trial treatment. This sample comprised PBMCs, obtained before treatment. Receptors were obtained from a male donor with prostate cancer.

This clonotype was detected many times. The CDR3 loop reads CASKGTAPSPLHF. Here the CDR3 DNA reads TGTGCCAGCAAGGGAACAGCACCTTCACCCCTCCACTTT. J is TRBJ1-6 and V is TRBV28; D is uncertain. This CDR3 spans 13 amino acids. V was trimmed by 7 bases and J by 9 bases, leaving 13 bases between them. Germline V gene lookup returns CDR1 MDHEN and CDR2 SYDVKM.

This clonotype came up many times. The chain is built from TRBV30 and TRBJ2-2; maybe TRBD1 (5 bases). Looked up from germline, CDR1 is GTSNPN and CDR2 is SVGIG (reference sequence). The CDR3 totals 18 residues. The V and J ends lost 4 bases and 2 bases respectively, with 23 bases between them. The CDR3: CAWIRIDNRNLNTGELFF. The CDR3 DNA reads TGTGCCTGGATTAGGATAGATAACAGGAACTTAAACACCGGGGAGCTGTTTTTT.

This clonotype came up a few times. The V call is TRBV30, the J call TRBJ2-5; 7 bases are shared with TRBD1. With V trimmed by 4 bases and J by 5 bases, 7 bases remained unmatched. This CDR3 comprises 13 residues. The germline CDR1 and CDR2 sequences are GTSNPN and SVGIG (reference sequence). The CDR3 nucleotides are TGTGCCTGGACAAGGGGGCTACAGGAGACCCAGTACTTC. This sequence encodes CAWTRGLQETQYF.

This clonotype has ten or more counts. The gene calls are TRBV6-2 or TRBV6-3 and TRBJ1-1; D is undetermined. The germline V and J ends were trimmed by 3 bases and 4 bases, with 9 bases remaining between them. The germline V gene encodes CDR1 MNHEY and CDR2 SVGEGT. There are 13 residues in the CDR3. CDR3 protein: CASSYLRSTEAFF. In DNA, the CDR3 is TGTGCCAGCAGTTATCTCAGAAGCACTGAAGCTTTCTTT.

At least ten counts were recorded for this clonotype. CDR3 nucleotide sequence: TGTGCCAGCAGCTTAACGGGAACCACTAATGAAAAACTGTTTTTT. Protein: CASSLTGTTNEKLFF. The rearrangement links TRBV7-2 to TRBJ1-4; D ambiguous. The CDR3 is made up of 15 amino acids. Looked up from germline, CDR1 is SGHTA and CDR2 is FQGNSA. Trimming removed 2 bases at V and 2 bases at J, with 9 bases between.

This clonotype was observed at least ten times. The chain combines TRBV5-1 with TRBJ2-1; TRBD1 might be the D (6 bases). Germline values: CDR1 SGHRS, CDR2 YFSETQ. The length of the CDR3 is 15 residues. Trimming removed 0 bases from V and 7 bases from J, with 14 bases in between. The CDR3 loop reads CASSLVQGYGNEQFF. The CDR3 nucleotides are TGCGCCAGCAGCTTGGTACAGGGCTATGGGAATGAGCAGTTCTTC. The complete variable domain, with remaining parts taken from reference TRBV5-1 and TRBJ2-1, reads KAGVTQTPRYLIKTRGQQVTLSCSPISGHRSVSWYQQTPGQGLQFLFEYFSETQRNKGNFPGRFSGRQFSNSRSEMNVSTLELGDSALYLCASSLVQGYGNEQFFGPGTRLTVL.

This clonotype rates as medium-sized. The V gene is TRBV5-5, the J gene TRBJ2-5; 10 positions match TRBD1. The CDR3 loop spans 18 amino acids. Germline lookup yields CDR1 SGHKS and CDR2 YYEKEE (reference sequence). The V segment lost 4 bases and the J segment 0 bases; nucleotides outside the gene matches: 12. CDR3 protein: CASSPPGTGALDQETQYF. CDR3 DNA sequence: TGTGCCAGCAGCCCCCCCGGGACAGGGGCTTTGGACCAAGAGACCCAGTACTTC.

The sample holds many counts of this clonotype. This chain connects TRBV27 to TRBJ2-4; the match to TRBD1 covers 7 bases. Trimming at V came to 6 bases and at J to 0 bases, leaving 8 bases not matched to a gene. In germline, CDR1 is MNHEY, CDR2 SMNVEV (reference sequence). The CDR3 spans 16 residues. The CDR3 protein is CASSPDREIAKNIQYF. The CDR3 DNA sequence: TGTGCCAGCAGCCCCGACAGGGAAATAGCCAAAAACATTCAGTACTTC.

In its sample, this clonotype was seen many times. The V and J genes are TRBV4-3 and TRBJ2-4, with 9 nucleotides matching TRBD1. Germline assignment: CDR1 LGHNA and CDR2 YSLEER. The CDR3 length is 19 residues. Trimming removed 0 bases from V and 0 bases from J; junction bases left unmatched: 9. For the CDR3, the DNA is TGCGCCAGCAGCCAAGATAAGGGACAGGGATTCCTAGCCAAAAACATTCAGTACTTC. Translation gives CASSQDKGQGFLAKNIQYF.

V usage is TRBV5-6 and J usage is TRBJ2-2, with 7 nucleotides matching TRBD2. V shed 0 bases, J shed 1 base, and the junction held 15 bases outside the gene matches. CDR3 length: 20 residues. Germline CDR1 is SGHDT and CDR2 is YYEEEE. Written as DNA, the CDR3 is TGTGCCAGCAGCTTGGCCGGCTACGCGGGGGAGCGGGGGAACACCGGGGAGCTGTTTTTT. As protein: CASSLAGYAGERGNTGELFF.

This clonotype has ten or more counts. This rearrangement joins TRBV6-6 to TRBJ2-2; possible D gene TRBD2, 5 bases. Germline CDR1 and CDR2: MNHNY and SVGAGI (reference sequence). CDR3 length: 17 amino acids. Trimming removed 7 bases at V and 0 bases at J, with 18 bases between. CDR3 nucleotides: TGTGCCAGCATTTTCCCGAAGGGAGAGCCGAACACCGGGGAGCTGTTTTTT. It is translated as CASIFPKGEPNTGELFF.

In its sample, this clonotype was seen once. A read error is likely here: a far larger clone is one base away. The V call is TRBV5-6, the J call TRBJ2-7; 10 nucleotides line up with TRBD2. The germline V gene has CDR1 SGHDT and CDR2 YYEEEE. The J segment lost 7 bases and the V segment lost 4 bases, leaving 17 bases of the junction unmatched. There are 17 residues in the CDR3. CDR3 protein: CASSQLAGMGSYNEQYF. In DNA form, the CDR3 reads TGTGCCAGCAGCCAACTAGCGGGGATGGGATCCTACAATGAGCAGTACTTC.